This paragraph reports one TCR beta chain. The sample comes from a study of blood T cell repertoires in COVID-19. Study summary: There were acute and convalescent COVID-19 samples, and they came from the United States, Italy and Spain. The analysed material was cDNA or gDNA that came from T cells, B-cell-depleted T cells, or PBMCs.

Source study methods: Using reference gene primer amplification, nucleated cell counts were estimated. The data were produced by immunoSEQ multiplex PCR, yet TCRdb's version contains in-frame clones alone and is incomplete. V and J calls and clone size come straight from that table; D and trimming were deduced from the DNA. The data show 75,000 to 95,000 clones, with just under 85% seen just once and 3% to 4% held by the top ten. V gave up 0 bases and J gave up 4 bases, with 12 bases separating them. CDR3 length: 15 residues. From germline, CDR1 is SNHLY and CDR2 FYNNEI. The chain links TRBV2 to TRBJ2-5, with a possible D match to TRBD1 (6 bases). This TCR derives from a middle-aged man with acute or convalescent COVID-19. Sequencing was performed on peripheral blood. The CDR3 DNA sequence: TGTGCCAGCAGTGAAGCGGCCGGCAGGGGAGAGACCCAGTACTTC. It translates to CASSEAAGRGETQYF.